This T cell receptor (beta chain) was recovered during a study of monozygotic twins with inflammatory bowel disease. Findings of the study overall: The co-twins with IBD showed lower TCRbeta diversity (inverse Simpson) than their healthy siblings.

TCRdb reprocessed the 5' RACE reads, keeping one entry per CDR3 protein, no DNA. The sample's table shows more than 120,000 distinct CDR3 sequences. The CDR3 spans 15 residues. Germline CDR1 KGHSH, CDR2 LQKENI. To note about this clonotype: Its antigen is unidentified.

V usage is TRBV18 and J usage is TRBJ2-7; TCRdb proposes TRBD1, but this gene call is untestable without DNA. This sequence was found in a human donor with ulcerative colitis or Crohn's disease, or a healthy co-twin of an affected twin (not recorded which). Sequencing input: blood. CDR3 amino acids: CASSPRGTGADEQYF.